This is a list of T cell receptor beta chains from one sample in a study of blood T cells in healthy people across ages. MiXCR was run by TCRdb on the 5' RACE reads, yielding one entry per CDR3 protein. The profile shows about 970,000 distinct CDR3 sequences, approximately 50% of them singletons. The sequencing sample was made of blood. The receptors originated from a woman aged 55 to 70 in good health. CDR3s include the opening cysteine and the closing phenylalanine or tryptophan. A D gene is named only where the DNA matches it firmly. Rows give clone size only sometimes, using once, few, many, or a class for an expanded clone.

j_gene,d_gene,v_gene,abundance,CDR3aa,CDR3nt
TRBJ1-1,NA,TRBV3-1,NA,CASSQARMTGLAGAFF,TGTGCCAGCAGCCAAGCCCGGATGACCGGTTTGGCTGGAGCTTTCTTT
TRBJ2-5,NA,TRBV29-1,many,CSVDAVETQYF,TGCAGCGTTGATGCGGTTGAGACCCAGTACTTC
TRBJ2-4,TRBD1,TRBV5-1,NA,CASSLGTRQGGFGEQYF,TGCGCCAGCAGCTTGGGGACGAGACAGGGTGGGTTCGGAGAGCAGTACTTC
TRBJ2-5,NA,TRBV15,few,CATSRDPQSYEETQYF,TGTGCCACCAGCAGAGATCCCCAGTCCTATGAAGAGACCCAGTACTTC
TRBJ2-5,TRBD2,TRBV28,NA,CASSLQVAGAYQETQYF,TGTGCCAGCAGTTTACAAGTAGCGGGGGCGTACCAAGAGACCCAGTACTTC
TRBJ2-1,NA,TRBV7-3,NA,CANSPSESSYNEQFF,TGTGCCAACAGCCCCAGCGAGAGCTCCTACAATGAGCAGTTCTTC
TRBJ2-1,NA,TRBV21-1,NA,CASKMNGRALRDNEQFF,TGTGCCAGCAAAATGAACGGGAGGGCCCTTAGGGACAATGAGCAGTTCTTC
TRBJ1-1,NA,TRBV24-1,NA,CATSASGYVAFF,TGTGCCACCAGTGCCTCGGGATATGTGGCTTTCTTT
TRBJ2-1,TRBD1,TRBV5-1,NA,CASSSGQENEQFF,TGCGCCAGCAGCTCGGGACAGGAAAATGAGCAGTTCTTC
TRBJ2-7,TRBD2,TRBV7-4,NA,CASSLRWLAGGKDSYEQYF,TGTGCCAGCAGCTTACGTTGGCTAGCGGGCGGGAAGGACTCCTACGAGCAGTACTTC
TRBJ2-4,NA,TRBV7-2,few,CASAPRIAKNIQYF,TGTGCCAGCGCCCCCCGGATAGCCAAAAACATTCAGTACTTC
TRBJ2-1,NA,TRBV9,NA,CASSRLGVALNEQFF,TGTGCCAGCAGCCGCCTGGGTGTGGCCCTCAATGAGCAGTTCTTC
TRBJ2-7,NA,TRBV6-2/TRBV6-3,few,CASSYSMVVAVSSYEQYF,TGTGCCAGCAGTTACTCGATGGTGGTGGCGGTGAGCTCCTACGAGCAGTACTTC
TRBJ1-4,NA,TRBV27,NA,CASRAGGLVNEKLFF,TGTGCCAGCAGAGCGGGGGGGCTCGTTAATGAAAAACTGTTTTTT
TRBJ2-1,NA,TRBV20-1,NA,CSARGRVGAYNEQFF,TGCAGTGCTAGGGGCAGAGTTGGTGCCTACAATGAGCAGTTCTTC
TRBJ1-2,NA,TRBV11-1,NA,CASSPSGYYGYTF,TGTGCCAGCAGCCCGTCAGGCTACTATGGCTACACCTTC
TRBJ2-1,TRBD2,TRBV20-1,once,CSAQRASGGYNEQFF,TGCAGTGCCCAGCGGGCTAGCGGGGGGTACAATGAGCAGTTCTTC
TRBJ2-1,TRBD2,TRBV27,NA,CASRLGGGINEQFF,TGTGCCAGCAGGCTTGGGGGAGGGATCAATGAGCAGTTCTTC
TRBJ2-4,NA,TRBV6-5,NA,CASSQGWGGIQYF,TGTGCCAGCAGTCAGGGGTGGGGAGGCATTCAGTACTTC
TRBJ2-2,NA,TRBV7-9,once,CASSREAGELFF,TGTGCCAGCAGCCGCGAGGCCGGGGAGCTGTTTTTT
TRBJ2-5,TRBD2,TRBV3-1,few,CASSQEAGDYRETQYF,TGTGCCAGCAGCCAAGAGGCGGGAGATTATCGAGAGACCCAGTACTTC
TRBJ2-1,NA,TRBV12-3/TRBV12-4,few,CASTRVGLGDDEQFF,TGTGCCAGCACCCGGGTAGGGTTGGGCGATGATGAGCAGTTCTTC
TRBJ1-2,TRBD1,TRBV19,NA,CASSHIGTGPPYRGYTF,TGTGCCAGTAGTCATATCGGGACAGGGCCCCCCTATCGGGGCTACACCTTC
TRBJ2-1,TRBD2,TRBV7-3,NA,CASSLRLAEYKEQFF,TGTGCCAGCAGCTTAAGACTAGCGGAATACAAGGAGCAGTTCTTC
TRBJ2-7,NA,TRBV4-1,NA,CASSQGLVGPEQYF,TGCGCCAGCAGCCAAGGGCTCGTGGGTCCCGAGCAGTACTTC
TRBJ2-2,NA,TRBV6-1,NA,CASVEAGGPDTGELFF,TGTGCCAGCGTGGAGGCTGGAGGGCCGGACACCGGGGAGCTGTTTTTT
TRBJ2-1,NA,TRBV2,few,CASSGVLPNNEQFF,TGTGCCAGCAGTGGAGTTCTCCCGAACAATGAGCAGTTCTTC
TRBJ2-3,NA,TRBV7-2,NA,CASSLEGFRGTDTQYF,TGTGCCAGCAGCTTAGAGGGCTTCAGGGGCACAGATACGCAGTATTTT
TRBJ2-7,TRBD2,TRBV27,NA,CASSRLAGGYEQYF,TGTGCCAGCAGTCGACTAGCGGGAGGGTACGAGCAGTACTTC
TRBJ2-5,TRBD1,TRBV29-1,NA,CSVMDTGAGETQYF,TGCAGCGTAATGGATACAGGGGCGGGAGAGACCCAGTACTTC
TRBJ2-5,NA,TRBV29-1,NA,CSVDFEVGETQYF,TGCAGCGTTGATTTCGAGGTCGGAGAGACCCAGTACTTC
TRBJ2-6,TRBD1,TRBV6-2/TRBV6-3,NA,CASKGRGLLSGANVLTF,TGTGCCAGCAAAGGCAGGGGGTTGCTCTCTGGGGCCAACGTCCTGACTTTC
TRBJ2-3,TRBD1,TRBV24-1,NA,CATSDPGTGAVDTQYF,TGTGCCACCAGTGATCCCGGGACAGGGGCGGTTGATACGCAGTATTTT
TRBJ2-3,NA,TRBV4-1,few,CASSQVGTGRNTDTQYF,TGCGCCAGCAGCCAAGTCGGAACAGGGAGGAACACAGATACGCAGTATTTT
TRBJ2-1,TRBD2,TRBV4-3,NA,CASSQDWASGRINEQFF,TGCGCCAGCAGCCAAGATTGGGCTAGCGGGAGGATAAATGAGCAGTTCTTC
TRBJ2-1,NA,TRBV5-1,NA,CASSFSSDRSSYNEQFF,TGCGCCAGCAGCTTTTCCAGTGATAGAAGCTCCTACAATGAGCAGTTCTTC
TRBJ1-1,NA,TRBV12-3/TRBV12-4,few,CASSLSSRLAFF,TGTGCCAGCAGTTTAAGCTCCCGTCTCGCTTTCTTT
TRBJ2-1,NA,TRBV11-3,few,CASSLEAGAIEQFF,TGTGCCAGCAGCTTAGAGGCTGGGGCTATTGAGCAGTTCTTC
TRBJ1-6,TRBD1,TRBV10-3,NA,CAIRGQPEGPLHF,TGTGCCATCAGGGGACAGCCAGAGGGACCCCTCCACTTT
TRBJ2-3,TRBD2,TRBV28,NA,CASSSPGTSGRADTQYF,TGTGCCAGCAGTTCACCAGGGACTAGCGGGAGGGCCGATACGCAGTATTTT
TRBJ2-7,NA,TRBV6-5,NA,CATTVTTTYEQYF,TGTGCCACCACGGTAACTACTACCTACGAGCAGTACTTC
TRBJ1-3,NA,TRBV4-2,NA,CASSRNRESSGNTIYF,TGTGCCAGCAGCCGCAACAGGGAGAGCTCTGGAAACACCATATATTTT
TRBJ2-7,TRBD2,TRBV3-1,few,CASSQLAGDEQYF,TGTGCCAGCAGCCAACTAGCGGGGGACGAGCAGTACTTC
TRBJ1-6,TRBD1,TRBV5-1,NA,CASSKRDRVDSPLHF,TGCGCCAGCAGCAAACGGGACAGGGTGGATTCACCCCTCCACTTT
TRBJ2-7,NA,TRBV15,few,CATSRDIEREQYF,TGTGCCACCAGCAGAGATATTGAGCGCGAGCAGTACTTC
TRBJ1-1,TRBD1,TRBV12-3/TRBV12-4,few,CASSSGQGELGTEAFF,TGTGCCAGCAGTTCGGGACAGGGGGAGTTGGGCACTGAAGCTTTCTTT
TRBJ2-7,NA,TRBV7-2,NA,CASSLESGQFSYEQYF,TGTGCCAGCAGCTTAGAGAGCGGCCAATTCTCCTACGAGCAGTACTTC
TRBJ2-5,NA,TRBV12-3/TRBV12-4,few,CASSPPRNEETQYF,TGTGCCAGCAGCCCCCCTCGGAACGAAGAGACCCAGTACTTC
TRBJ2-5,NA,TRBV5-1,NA,CASGMGETQYF,TGCGCCAGCGGCATGGGGGAGACCCAGTACTTC